This T cell receptor beta chain was recorded in a study of T cells after yellow fever vaccination. Study as a whole: Fractions containing few cells were prepared with SMART-Seq v4 Ultra Low Input. Overall study findings and caveats: Reappearance after the booster was seen for most primary-vaccination clones, at 95% to 97% CD4 and roughly 90% CD8. FACS-sorted repertoires could contain abundant clonotypes contaminating from the bulk population. By day 5 rather than day 15, the secondary response had peaked, though it was weaker.

This CDR3 contains 15 residues. Germline V gives CDR1 ENHRY, CDR2 SYGVKD. Trimming left V 6 bases short and J 6 bases short, with 17 bases between. This clonotype was observed at least ten times. What it recognizes is unknown. TCRdb analysed the 5' RACE reads with MiXCR anew, one entry per CDR3 protein. The sample records about 500,000 distinct CDR3 sequences, about a sixth being singletons. The sample was PBMCs, taken roughly 5 days after the first yellow fever vaccination. The TCR comes from a young man who received the YFV17D yellow fever vaccine. The chain employs TRBV10-3 and TRBJ2-2, with D uncertain. CDR3 sequence: CAIRPSKGEAGELFF. The CDR3 DNA sequence: TGTGCCATCAGACCATCCAAAGGCGAAGCCGGGGAGCTGTTTTTT.